A selection of T cell receptor beta chains follows, all from one sample in a study of shared clonotypes between healthy human individuals. Sequenced by immunoSEQ multiplex PCR; TCRdb stores in-frame clones only, minus some. The sample yields under 1,100,000 clones, about four fifths seen once. Sequenced sample: memory CD4+ T cells from PBMCs. The receptors were gathered from a man between 18 and 29 years old in good health. Some clones in this sample may be carry-over from other donors' samples. Both conserved end residues are part of each CDR3. Fields, in order: clone size, D gene, V gene, J gene, CDR3 DNA, CDR3 protein. The D gene is left open where the match is weak. Clone sizes are given selectively: once, few, many, or a class where the clone is expanded.

>-|-|TRBV7-6|TRBJ1-2
TGTGCCAGCAGCTCCAGCGGTGGGCCCCCCACCTTC
CASSSSGGPPTF
>-|-|TRBV29-1|TRBJ1-3
TGCAGCGTTGAAGGGGGAAACACCATATATTTT
CSVEGGNTIYF
>-|-|TRBV5-1|TRBJ2-5
TGCGCCAGCAGCCAGCCGGGAGCCCCTGGGACCCAGTACTTC
CASSQPGAPGTQYF
>-|-|TRBV28|TRBJ1-3
TGTGCCAGCATAGGGACCTCTGGAAACACCATATATTTT
CASIGTSGNTIYF
>few|-|TRBV2|TRBJ1-1
TGTGCCACCAGGGGTTTTAACACTGAAGCTTTCTTT
CATRGFNTEAFF
>-|-|TRBV12-5|TRBJ2-1
TGTGCTAGTGGTTTGGGACAGACCGACTATGACAATGAGCAGTTCTTC
CASGLGQTDYDNEQFF
>once|TRBD2|TRBV9|TRBJ2-7
TGTGCCAGCAGCGCCGGGACTATCTTAGGCGAGCAGTACTTC
CASSAGTILGEQYF
>-|TRBD2|TRBV7-2|TRBJ2-2
TGTGCCAGCAGCTTACCGGGACTAGCGGGAGGGGGGAACACCGGGGAGCTGTTTTTT
CASSLPGLAGGGNTGELFF
>few|TRBD2|TRBV11-2|TRBJ2-7
TGTGCCAGCAGCTTTCATGAGGCGGGAGGGCCCTACGAGCAGTACTTC
CASSFHEAGGPYEQYF
>-|-|TRBV4-3|TRBJ2-1
TGCGCCAGCAGCTCGGACCCTTACAATGAGCAGTTCTTC
CASSSDPYNEQFF
>-|TRBD2|TRBV5-1|TRBJ2-7
TGCGCCAGCAGCTACGGACTAGCGTCTACCTACGAGCAGTACTTC
CASSYGLASTYEQYF
>-|TRBD2|TRBV5-1|TRBJ2-3
TGCGCCAGCAGCTTGGCACTAGCGCCAGATACGCAGTATTTT
CASSLALAPDTQYF
>few|-|TRBV28|TRBJ2-1
TGTGCCAGCAGTTCGACGGTTACAAGAATCGGTTACAATGAGCAGTTCTTC
CASSSTVTRIGYNEQFF
>-|TRBD2|TRBV7-8|TRBJ2-1
TGTGCCAGCAGCCCACCTCTTAGGACTAGCGGGACCCACAATGAGCAGTTCTTC
CASSPPLRTSGTHNEQFF
>-|-|TRBV30|TRBJ1-5
TGTGCCTGGAGTTTGCTGGGGGACCAGCCCCAGCATTTT
CAWSLLGDQPQHF
>-|TRBD2|TRBV10-3|TRBJ2-5
TGTGCCATCAGTGAGTCGAGCGGGAGGACCCAAGAGACCCAGTACTTC
CAISESSGRTQETQYF
>few|-|TRBV2|TRBJ1-1
TGTGCCAGTACCCCGAGCACTGAAGCTTTCTTT
CASTPSTEAFF
>few|-|TRBV27|TRBJ1-1
TGTGCCAGCAGTTTAGGTACACTTAACGCTGAAGCTTTCTTT
CASSLGTLNAEAFF
>-|-|TRBV9|TRBJ2-2
TGTGCCAGCAGCGTGAGGGGGGATGCGAACACCGGGGAGCTGTTTTTT
CASSVRGDANTGELFF
>-|-|TRBV5-4|TRBJ1-4
TGTGCCAGCAGCTCGGGGGGAAGGGAGGAAAAACTGTTTTTT
CASSSGGREEKLFF
>-|-|TRBV7-2|TRBJ2-3
TGTGCCAGCAGCTTAGAATCTAGAACAGATACGCAGTATTTT
CASSLESRTDTQYF
>few|-|TRBV6-1|TRBJ2-2
TGTGCCAGCAGTGTATGGGACACCCGGGGCGGGGAGCTGTTTTTT
CASSVWDTRGGELFF
>-|-|TRBV7-2|TRBJ2-7
TGTGCCAGCGGGCGATTCTCCTACGAGCAGTACTTC
CASGRFSYEQYF
>-|-|TRBV7-2|TRBJ2-1
TGTGCCAGCAGCTTCGGGACGGGACTTTACAATGAGCAGTTCTTC
CASSFGTGLYNEQFF
>-|-|TRBV19|TRBJ2-7
TGTGCCAGTAGCCAACGCGGCCTAGCGTTGTACGAGCAGTACTTC
CASSQRGLALYEQYF
>-|TRBD1|TRBV6-1|TRBJ1-2
TGTGCCAGCACCGTAACCGGGACAGGGGGCGGCTACACCTTC
CASTVTGTGGGYTF
>-|-|TRBV7-2|TRBJ2-5
TGTGCCAGCAGCTTCCAGAGTAACCAAGAGACCCAGTACTTC
CASSFQSNQETQYF
>-|TRBD1|TRBV9|TRBJ2-3
TGTGCCAGCAGCGGACAGGGGTTGGTAACAGATACGCAGTATTTT
CASSGQGLVTDTQYF
>-|TRBD2|TRBV7-2|TRBJ2-2
TGTGCCAGCAGCCCCAAAGGTAGCGGGAGCACCGGGGAGCTGTTTTTT
CASSPKGSGSTGELFF
>-|-|TRBV30|TRBJ1-5
TGTGCCTGGAGTGTATTTCGGGACCTTCGGCGGGACGGTAATCAGCCCCAGCATTTT
CAWSVFRDLRRDGNQPQHF
>-|-|TRBV5-6|TRBJ2-7
TGTGCCAGCAGCCGGACGGAGGGGGCCTACGAGCAGTACTTC
CASSRTEGAYEQYF
>-|TRBD2|TRBV6-1|TRBJ2-7
TGTGCCAGCAAGCGGGACGCCAGTTCCTACGAGCAGTACTTC
CASKRDASSYEQYF
>-|-|TRBV4-2|TRBJ1-4
TGTGCCAGCAGCCTGACAGAGGGTGGTCCTAATGAAAAACTGTTTTTT
CASSLTEGGPNEKLFF
>-|-|TRBV14|TRBJ2-7
TGTGCCAGCTCGGTTATGGACGAGGGAGACTACGAGCAGTACTTC
CASSVMDEGDYEQYF
>-|-|TRBV2|TRBJ2-7
TGTGCCAGCAGTGGAGGGATAAACTACGAGCAGTACTTC
CASSGGINYEQYF
>-|-|TRBV6-5|TRBJ1-2
TGTGCCAGCAGTTATACCGGGACGTCCTATGGCTACACCTTC
CASSYTGTSYGYTF
>few|-|TRBV5-6|TRBJ2-1
TGTGCCAGCAGGTACGACGGGGTAACGTCCCATGAGCAGTTCTTC
CASRYDGVTSHEQFF
>-|-|TRBV28|TRBJ1-2
TGTGCCAGCAGTTTATCGGCTGGGGGGCGGTGGGACTATGGCTACACCTTC
CASSLSAGGRWDYGYTF
>-|-|TRBV2|TRBJ1-3
TGTGCCAGCAGTGCCTCGGAGTCCTCTGGAAACACCATATATTTT
CASSASESSGNTIYF
>-|TRBD2|TRBV19|TRBJ2-3
TGTGCCAGTAGTAGACTAGCGGGAGTGGATACGCAGTATTTT
CASSRLAGVDTQYF
>once|TRBD1|TRBV28|TRBJ2-1
TGTGCCAGCAGAACAGGGACAGGGGCCGTGTACAATGAGCAGTTCTTC
CASRTGTGAVYNEQFF
>-|-|TRBV7-8|TRBJ2-5
TGTGCCAGCAGCTCGGACAGCCCGTACCAAGAGACCCAGTACTTC
CASSSDSPYQETQYF
>-|-|TRBV5-1|TRBJ1-1
TGCGCCAGCAGATTCGACTCCTACGAGAACACTGAAGCTTTCTTT
CASRFDSYENTEAFF
>few|TRBD1|TRBV6-4|TRBJ1-1
TGTGCCAGCAGCATAGGGACAGGGGGAGAAGCTTTCTTT
CASSIGTGGEAFF
>-|-|TRBV18|TRBJ2-1
TGTGCCAGCTCACCACTCGAAACATCGGGGGAGCAGTTCTTC
CASSPLETSGEQFF
>-|-|TRBV7-7|TRBJ2-5
TGTGCCAGCAGCCCCCGCGGGGTTGCAGAGACCCAGTACTTC
CASSPRGVAETQYF
>few|-|TRBV2|TRBJ2-7
TGTGCCAGCAGGGAGACGGGACAAAACTACGAGCAGTACTTC
CASRETGQNYEQYF
>-|TRBD2|TRBV5-1|TRBJ2-2
TGCGCCAGCAGCGGGACTAGCGGGAGGGCCGGGGAGCTGTTTTTT
CASSGTSGRAGELFF